What follows are 14 T cell receptor beta chains derived from one specimen sequenced in a study of cytomegalovirus exposure and HLA in healthy donors. Sequencing used immunoSEQ multiplex PCR; TCRdb keeps in-frame clones, though not all of them. The sample includes 200,000 or so clones, roughly 91% of them seen just once. The sequencing input was PBMCs. The receptors were gathered from a woman between 18 and 29 years old in good health and CMV-seropositive.

The chain recombines TRBV28 with TRBJ1-4, with D perhaps TRBD1 (6 bases). V lost 1 base to trimming and J lost 6 bases, with 12 bases between them. The CDR3 loop spans 15 amino acids. Germline V lookup: CDR1 MDHEN, CDR2 SYDVKM. The CDR3 loop is CASSLSGGLDEKLFF. The DNA of the CDR3 is TGTGCCAGCAGTTTATCGGGGGGGCTTGATGAAAAACTGTTTTTT.

The chain links TRBV27 to TRBJ2-7, with TRBD2 matching over 13 bases. Germline values: CDR1 MNHEY, CDR2 SMNVEV (reference sequence). The CDR3 is made up of 15 amino acids. V trimming: 5 bases; J trimming: 3 bases; junction bases outside the gene matches: 4. CDR3 sequence: CASSRGLAGVYEQYF. Written as DNA, the CDR3 is TGTGCCAGCAGTCGAGGACTAGCGGGAGTCTACGAGCAGTACTTC.

The rearrangement uses TRBV28 and TRBJ2-3, with 7 bases aligning to TRBD2. Germline CDR1 is MDHEN and CDR2 is SYDVKM. Trimming took 9 bases from V and 2 from J; bases not matched to a gene: 11. The CDR3 extends over 15 amino acids. The DNA for the CDR3 is TGTGCCAGTCGAGTCGGGCTAGCGGTCACAGATACGCAGTATTTT. Its protein product is CASRVGLAVTDTQYF.

The V call is TRBV19, the J call TRBJ2-2; 8 bases agree with TRBD1. Germline V gives CDR1 LNHDA, CDR2 SQIVND (reference sequence). The V segment lost 5 bases and the J segment 2 bases; nucleotides outside the gene matches: 4. CDR3 length equals 15 residues. DNA of the CDR3: TGTGCCAGTAGTGACAGGGGCCGTAACACCGGGGAGCTGTTTTTT. This encodes CASSDRGRNTGELFF. The full variable domain, rest sourced from reference TRBV19 and TRBJ2-2, is DGGITQSPKYLFRKEGQNVTLSCEQNLNHDAMYWYRQDPGQGLRLIYYSQIVNDFQKGDIAEGYSVSREKKESFPLTVTSAQKNPTAFYLCASSDRGRNTGELFFGEGSRLTVL.

The rearrangement uses TRBV10-3 and TRBJ2-1; possible D gene TRBD1, 5 bases. The V end was cut by 3 bases, the J end by 5 bases, with 8 bases between. The CDR3 has 13 residues. The germline V gene encodes CDR1 ENHRY and CDR2 SYGVKD. CDR3 DNA: TGTGCCATCAGTGACCAGGGTAACAATGAGCAGTTCTTC. Translating it yields CAISDQGNNEQFF.

The rearrangement joins TRBV29-1 to TRBJ2-3, with 8 bases matching TRBD2. The CDR3 loop spans 17 amino acids. J lost 0 bases, V lost 8 bases, and 16 bases had no gene match. Germline-derived CDR1 and CDR2 are SQVTM and ANQGSEA. The CDR3 DNA reads TGCAGCTTTCTCGGGACTAGGGGACAAACTAGCACAGATACGCAGTATTTT. It yields the protein CSFLGTRGQTSTDTQYF.

The CDR3: CASSSMDRGMSGNTIYF. In nucleotides, the CDR3 is TGTGCCAGCAGCTCCATGGACAGGGGAATGTCTGGAAACACCATATATTTT. The V gene is TRBV28, the J gene TRBJ1-3, with 9 bases aligning to TRBD1. Germline V gives CDR1 MDHEN, CDR2 SYDVKM. There are 17 residues in the CDR3. Losses at the gene ends were 6 bases for V and 1 base for J; bases not matched to a gene: 10. Full variable domain (outside the CDR3, taken from reference TRBV28 and TRBJ1-3): DVKVTQSSRYLVKRTGEKVFLECVQDMDHENMFWYRQDPGLGLRLIYFSYDVKMKEKGDIPEGYSVSREKKERFSLILESASTNQTSMYLCASSSMDRGMSGNTIYFGEGSWLTVV.

The chain couples TRBV18 to TRBJ2-1; TRBD2 agrees at 8 bases. From germline, CDR1 is KGHSH and CDR2 LQKENI. Trimming at V came to 3 bases and at J to 2 bases, leaving 0 bases not matched to a gene. The CDR3 has 14 amino acids. This CDR3 reads CASSPGLAYNEQFF. CDR3 in DNA: TGTGCCAGCTCACCGGGACTAGCCTACAATGAGCAGTTCTTC. The full variable domain, completed using reference TRBV18 and TRBJ2-1, is NAGVMQNPRHLVRRRGQEARLRCSPMKGHSHVYWYRQLPEEGLKFMVYLQKENIIDESGMPKERFSAEFPKEGPSILRIQQVVRGDSAAYFCASSPGLAYNEQFFGPGTRLTVL.

The V gene is TRBV9, the J gene TRBJ1-2; D uncertain. This CDR3 is 15 amino acids long. Per germline, CDR1 SGDLS and CDR2 YYNGEE. V lost 0 bases, J lost 2 bases, and 11 bases lay in between. The CDR3 coding sequence is TGTGCCAGCAGCGTAGCTGTCAGGCCCAACTATGGCTACACCTTC. Translation: CASSVAVRPNYGYTF. Supplemented by reference TRBV9 and TRBJ1-2, the full variable domain reads DSGVTQTPKHLITATGQRVTLRCSPRSGDLSVYWYQQSLDQGLQFLIQYYNGEERAKGNILERFSAQQFPDLHSELNLSSLELGDSALYFCASSVAVRPNYGYTFGSGTRLTVV.

This sequence joins TRBV28 and TRBJ1-2; TRBD1 agrees at 7 bases. The CDR3 sequence is 14 residues long. Germline CDR1 is MDHEN and CDR2 is SYDVKM. With 6 bases clipped from V and 7 bases from J, the junction kept 11 bases outside the gene matches. CDR3 nucleotide sequence: TGTGCCAGCAGGTTAGGAGGGGGCGTACCTGGCTACACCTTC. Amino acid sequence: CASRLGGGVPGYTF.

The chain couples TRBV2 to TRBJ2-1; 7 nucleotides agree with TRBD2. Germline V gene lookup returns CDR1 SNHLY and CDR2 FYNNEI. V shed 6 bases and J 9 bases; nucleotides not matched to a gene: 14. The CDR3 runs 15 residues. CDR3 sequence reads: CASSFSGLGRFEQFF. The DNA for the CDR3 is TGTGCCAGCAGCTTTAGCGGGCTTGGGAGATTTGAGCAGTTCTTC.

The rearrangement links TRBV5-6 to TRBJ1-4, with D perhaps TRBD1 (6 bases). The CDR3 covers 16 residues. V lost 4 bases, J lost 4 bases, and 17 bases lay in between. Germline loops: CDR1 SGHDT, CDR2 YYEEEE. Written as DNA, the CDR3 is TGTGCCAGCAGCAAAAATACAGGGTTTGGTAATGAAAAACTGTTTTTT. It specifies CASSKNTGFGNEKLFF.

The V and J genes are TRBV5-1 and TRBJ2-7; TRBD2 matches 8 bases. After removal of 4 bases from V and 5 bases from J, the junction contained 8 bases not matched to a gene. Looked up from germline, CDR1 is SGHRS and CDR2 is YFSETQ. This CDR3 contains 14 residues. The CDR3: CASSGTRPPHEQYF. DNA of the CDR3: TGCGCCAGCAGCGGGACTAGACCACCCCACGAGCAGTACTTC.

J is TRBJ2-2 and V is TRBV27; TRBD1 agrees at 7 bases. Trimming removed 6 bases from V and 2 bases from J; junction bases left unmatched: 6. The CDR3 loop spans 15 amino acids. Germline V gives CDR1 MNHEY, CDR2 SMNVEV (reference sequence). The chain's CDR3 is CASSPRGLNTGELFF. The CDR3 coding sequence is TGTGCCAGCAGCCCGAGGGGGCTAAACACCGGGGAGCTGTTTTTT.